This record concerns one TCR beta chain sequence. The antigen is undetermined. This entry comes from a study of OX40 agonist ivuxolimab in advanced cancers. The overall study: Patients received ivuxolimab, an agonistic anti-OX40 (CD134) antibody. Subjects had a mean age of about 60 years, with a range of 23 to 79; around 84% were male. Dose-escalation patients' cancers were hepatocellular carcinoma, melanoma, renal cell or head and neck cancer.

TCRdb's table, derived via immunoSEQ multiplex PCR, lists solely in-frame clones and lacks some. The sample comprises roughly 69,000 clones, about 90% of which are singletons, and 4.2% rests with the top ten. General study points: Researchers report that CD8+ T cells had, on average, more expanded clones than CD4+.

V lost 2 bases, J lost 0 bases, and 10 bases stayed unmatched. CDR1 and CDR2 (germline): SGDLS, YYNGEE. The CDR3 contains 20 residues. V is TRBV9 and J is TRBJ2-1; 14 bases match TRBD2. This sequence originates from an adult with an advanced solid tumor such as melanoma, head and neck, liver or kidney cancer. The source material was CD4+ or CD8+ T cells sorted from blood, sampled in a trial of the OX40 agonist ivuxolimab. This chain's CDR3 is CASSVRLAGGEESSYNEQFF. In DNA, the CDR3 is TGTGCCAGCAGCGTCCGACTAGCGGGAGGGGAGGAGAGCTCCTACAATGAGCAGTTCTTC.